The rows below give T cell receptor beta chains drawn from one sample of a study of tissue T cells after allogeneic stem cell transplantation. The protocol was immunoSEQ multiplex PCR, while the TCRdb copy is restricted to in-frame clones and leaves out a portion. The sample has more than 9,000 clones, 70% to 80% seen once. Specimen: tissue from the right colon, collected at autopsy. Receptor source: a woman aged 18-49 years with breast cancer. CDR3s include the opening cysteine and the closing phenylalanine or tryptophan. A D gene is named only where the DNA matches it firmly. For some rows the clone size is stated as once, few or many, or as a class when expanded; others skip it.

size: -; V: TRBV7-9; D: -; J: TRBJ1-1; CDR3: CASSSSLEGVSNTEAFF; DNA: TGTGCCAGCAGCTCTAGTCTAGAGGGGGTCTCGAACACTGAAGCTTTCTTT
size: -; V: TRBV19; D: -; J: TRBJ2-3; CDR3: CASRISGDTQYF; DNA: TGTGCCAGTAGGATTAGCGGAGATACGCAGTATTTT
size: -; V: TRBV9; D: -; J: TRBJ2-3; CDR3: CASSVGLGTDTQYF; DNA: TGTGCCAGCAGCGTAGGGCTAGGGACAGATACGCAGTATTTT
size: -; V: TRBV24-1; D: -; J: TRBJ2-5; CDR3: CATSDMTSRETQYF; DNA: TGTGCCACCAGTGACATGACCTCCAGGGAGACCCAGTACTTC
size: -; V: TRBV5-1; D: TRBD2; J: TRBJ2-1; CDR3: CASSLARTSGIGEQFF; DNA: TGCGCCAGCAGCTTGGCCCGGACTAGCGGGATAGGTGAGCAGTTCTTC
size: -; V: TRBV28; D: TRBD1; J: TRBJ1-5; CDR3: CPRRGGGTGIFSNQPQHF; DNA: TGCCCCCGCCGCGGGGGGGGGACAGGGATATTCAGCAATCAGCCCCAGCATTTT
size: -; V: TRBV10-3; D: -; J: TRBJ1-5; CDR3: CAISDGQGLNQPQHF; DNA: TGTGCCATCAGTGACGGGCAGGGGTTGAATCAGCCCCAGCATTTT
size: -; V: TRBV21-1; D: -; J: TRBJ1-1; CDR3: CASSSRDRRRKGTEAFF; DNA: TGTGCCAGCAGCTCCCGGGACAGAAGGCGGAAGGGGACTGAAGCTTTCTTT
size: once; V: TRBV29-1; D: TRBD2; J: TRBJ2-1; CDR3: CSGRDSRLAALNEQFF; DNA: TGCAGCGGCCGTGACTCGAGGCTAGCGGCCCTCAATGAGCAGTTCTTC
size: -; V: TRBV10-3; D: -; J: TRBJ1-4; CDR3: CATGLREGDEKLFF; DNA: TGTGCCACCGGTCTTCGGGAGGGAGATGAAAAACTGTTTTTT
size: -; V: TRBV27; D: TRBD2; J: TRBJ2-1; CDR3: CASSPQRGYNEQFF; DNA: TGTGCCAGCAGTCCGCAGCGGGGCTACAATGAGCAGTTCTTC
size: -; V: TRBV5-1; D: -; J: TRBJ2-5; CDR3: CASSWKGQGLGETQYF; DNA: TGCGCCAGCAGCTGGAAGGGACAGGGACTAGGTGAGACCCAGTACTTC
size: -; V: TRBV2; D: -; J: TRBJ2-2; CDR3: CASSEHPNTGELFF; DNA: TGTGCCAGCAGTGAACACCCGAACACCGGGGAGCTGTTTTTT
size: -; V: TRBV30; D: TRBD1; J: TRBJ1-6; CDR3: CAWSRDSNSPLHF; DNA: TGTGCCTGGAGTCGGGACAGTAATTCACCCCTCCACTTT